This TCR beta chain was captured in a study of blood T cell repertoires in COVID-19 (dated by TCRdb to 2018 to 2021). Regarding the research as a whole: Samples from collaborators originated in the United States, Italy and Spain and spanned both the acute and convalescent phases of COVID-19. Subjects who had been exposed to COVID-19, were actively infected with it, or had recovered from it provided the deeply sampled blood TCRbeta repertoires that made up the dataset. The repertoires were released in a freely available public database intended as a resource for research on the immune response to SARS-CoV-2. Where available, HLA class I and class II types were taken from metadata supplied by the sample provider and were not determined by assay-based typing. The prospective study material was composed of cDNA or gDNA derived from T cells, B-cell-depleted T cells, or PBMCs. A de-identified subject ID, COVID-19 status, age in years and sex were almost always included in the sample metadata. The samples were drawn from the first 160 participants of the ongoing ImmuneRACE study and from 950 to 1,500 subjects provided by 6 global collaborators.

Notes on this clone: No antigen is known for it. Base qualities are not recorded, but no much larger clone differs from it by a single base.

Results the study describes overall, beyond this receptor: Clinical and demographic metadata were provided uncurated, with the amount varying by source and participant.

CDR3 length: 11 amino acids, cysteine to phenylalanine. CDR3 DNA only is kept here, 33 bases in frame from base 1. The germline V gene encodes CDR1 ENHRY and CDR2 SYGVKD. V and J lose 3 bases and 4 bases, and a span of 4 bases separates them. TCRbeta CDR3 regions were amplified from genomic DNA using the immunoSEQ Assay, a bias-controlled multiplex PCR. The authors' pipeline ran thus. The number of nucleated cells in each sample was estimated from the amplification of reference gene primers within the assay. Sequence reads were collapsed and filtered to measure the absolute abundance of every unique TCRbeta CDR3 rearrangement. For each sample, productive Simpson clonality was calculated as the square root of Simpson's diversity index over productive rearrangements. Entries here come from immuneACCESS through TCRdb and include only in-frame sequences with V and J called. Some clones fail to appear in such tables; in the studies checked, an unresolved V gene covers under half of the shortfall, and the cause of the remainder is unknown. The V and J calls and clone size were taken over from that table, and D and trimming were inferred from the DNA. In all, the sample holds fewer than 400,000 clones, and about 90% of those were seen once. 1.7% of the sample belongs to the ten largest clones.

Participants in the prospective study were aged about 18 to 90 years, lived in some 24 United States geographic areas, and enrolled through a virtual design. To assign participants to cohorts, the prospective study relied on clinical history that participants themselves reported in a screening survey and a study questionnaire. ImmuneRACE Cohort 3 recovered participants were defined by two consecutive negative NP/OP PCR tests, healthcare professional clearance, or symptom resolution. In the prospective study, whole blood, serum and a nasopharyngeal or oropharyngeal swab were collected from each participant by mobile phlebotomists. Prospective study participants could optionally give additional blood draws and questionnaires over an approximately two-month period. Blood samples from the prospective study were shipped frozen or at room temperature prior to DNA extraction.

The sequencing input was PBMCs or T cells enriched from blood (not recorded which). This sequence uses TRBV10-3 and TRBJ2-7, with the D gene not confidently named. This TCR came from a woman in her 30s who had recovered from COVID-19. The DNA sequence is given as TGTGCCATCAGTGACGGGTACGAGCAGTACTTC. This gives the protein CAISDGYEQYF.